This T cell receptor beta chain was identified during a study of blood T cell repertoires in COVID-19. At the level of the study: COVID-19 samples, acute and convalescent, were from the United States, Italy and Spain. Sample material is recorded as cDNA or gDNA derived from T cells, B-cell-depleted T cells, or PBMCs.

This CDR3 has 11 amino acids. Between the trimmed V and J ends, which lost 4 bases and 9 bases, there was a span of 12 bases. CDR1 is GTSNPN, CDR2 SVGIG, per germline (reference sequence). Clones were read by immunoSEQ multiplex PCR, and TCRdb kept only the in-frame ones, dropping some. Of more than 110,000 clones in the sample, almost 85% were seen once. This receptor was taken from a man aged 45-65 years with acute or convalescent COVID-19. The V and J genes are TRBV30 and TRBJ1-2; D remains unclear. Sequencing was performed on peripheral blood. The CDR3 DNA sequence: TGTGCCTGGAAACCTGAGAGGAGCTACACCTTC. It is translated as CAWKPERSYTF.